This T cell receptor (beta chain) derives from a study of T-cell memory formation after mild COVID-19. Whole-study findings and limits: CD8+ contracting clones occupied EMRA, while CD4+ ones occupied mainly CM and EM.

This clonotype was detected ten times or more. Its specificity is unknown. TCRdb reprocessed the 5' RACE reads with MiXCR, giving one entry per CDR3 protein. Here the sample spans roughly 190,000 distinct CDR3 sequences, roughly 27% being singletons. This receptor was obtained from an adult woman who had mild COVID-19 (a few samples of this study predate the infection). Cell type and time point are not known. Sample: PBMCs or a T cell subset sorted from them (not recorded which).

CDR3 amino acids: CSVEEASPPYNEQFF. The DNA of the CDR3 is TGCAGCGTTGAAGAGGCGTCCCCACCGTACAATGAGCAGTTCTTC. J is TRBJ2-1 and V is TRBV29-1; D uncertain. Germline-derived CDR1 and CDR2 are SQVTM and ANQGSEA. This CDR3 has 15 residues. The V and J ends lost 0 bases and 4 bases respectively, with 13 bases between them.